Given below is one T cell receptor beta chain in context. TCRdb's copy holds only in-frame clones and misses some; the assay was immunoSEQ multiplex PCR. The sample lists 160,000 or so clones; around 80% were seen once. This sample was included in a study of blood T cell repertoires in COVID-19. Study overall: Specimens from acute and convalescent COVID-19 originated in the United States, Italy and Spain. T cells, B-cell-depleted T cells, or PBMCs supplied cDNA or gDNA.

The V and J ends lost 6 bases and 7 bases respectively, with 15 bases between them. The CDR3 sequence is 14 residues long. CDR1 MNHEY and CDR2 SVGAGI come from the germline V gene. J is TRBJ1-4 and V is TRBV6-5; D is unclear. The sample was peripheral blood. The receptor's source is a man between 65 and 85 years old with active or convalescent COVID-19. The CDR3 sequence: CASRPYDILEKLFF. The CDR3 DNA is TGTGCCAGCAGGCCATACGACATTCTTGAAAAACTGTTTTTT.